This is a list of T cell receptor beta chains from one sample in a study of T-cell memory formation after mild COVID-19. TCRdb reprocessed the 5' RACE reads via MiXCR and lists one record per CDR3 protein. In the table there are over 400,000 distinct CDR3 sequences, 23% of which are singletons. Specimen: PBMCs or a T cell subset sorted from them (not recorded which). These receptor sequences come from an adult woman who had mild COVID-19 (a few samples of this study predate the infection). Cell type and time point are not known. The CDR3 runs from the conserved cysteine through the conserved F or W. D genes are given only for firm matches. Size is stated for part of the rows, as once, few or many counts, or as a class when the clone is expanded.

.	.	TRBV7-9	TRBJ1-1	CASTPTAGVDTEAFF	TGTGCCAGCACTCCCACGGCAGGGGTTGACACTGAAGCTTTCTTT
.	TRBD1	TRBV18	TRBJ2-5	CASSPRTGRKHELRTQYF	TGTGCCAGCTCACCAAGGACAGGACGCAAACACGAACTTAGGACCCAGTACTTC
many	TRBD1	TRBV19	TRBJ1-1	CASSIGNRGEAFF	TGTGCCAGTAGTATAGGGAACAGGGGCGAAGCTTTCTTT
.	.	TRBV12-3/TRBV12-4	TRBJ1-1	CASRYVSTPTAFF	TGTGCCAGCAGATACGTGTCCACCCCGACGGCTTTCTTT
many	TRBD1	TRBV5-1	TRBJ2-5	CASSQTPTGGQETQYF	TGCGCCAGCAGTCAAACGCCCACAGGGGGCCAGGAGACCCAGTACTTC
few	TRBD2	TRBV9	TRBJ2-1	CASSVGAGGYNEQFF	TGTGCCAGCAGCGTCGGAGCGGGAGGCTACAATGAGCAGTTCTTC
.	TRBD1	TRBV25-1	TRBJ1-4	CASSAARQGREKLFF	TGTGCCAGCAGTGCGGCGAGACAGGGGCGGGAAAAACTGTTTTTT
.	TRBD1	TRBV20-1	TRBJ1-3	CSAAQGTGNTIYF	TGCAGTGCTGCACAGGGGACTGGAAACACCATATATTTT
few	TRBD2	TRBV29-1	TRBJ2-7	CSVHPAGASEQYF	TGCAGCGTTCACCCAGCGGGAGCGAGCGAGCAGTACTTC
.	TRBD2	TRBV2	TRBJ2-1	CASSGLAVGNEQFF	TGTGCCAGCAGTGGACTAGCGGTGGGGAATGAGCAGTTCTTC
.	.	TRBV18	TRBJ2-7	CASSPGEQYF	TGTGCCAGCTCACCAGGGGAGCAGTACTTC
.	TRBD1	TRBV5-5	TRBJ1-6	CASSGSQGAFDPPLHF	TGTGCCAGCAGCGGCTCACAGGGGGCGTTCGATCCACCCCTCCACTTT
.	.	TRBV19	TRBJ1-1	CASSIGVGTEAFF	TGTGCCAGTAGTATAGGTGTAGGGACTGAAGCTTTCTTT
.	.	TRBV21-1	TRBJ2-5	CASSKVSAGVVKTQYF	TGTGCCAGCAGCAAAGTTTCAGCGGGAGTGGTTAAGACCCAGTACTTC
.	.	TRBV7-8	TRBJ2-6	CASSRRTGGRSGANVLTF	TGTGCCAGCAGCCGGCGCACCGGGGGGCGCTCTGGGGCCAACGTCCTGACTTTC
.	TRBD2	TRBV20-1	TRBJ2-7	CSAKPGLASYEQYF	TGCAGTGCTAAGCCGGGACTAGCAAGCTACGAGCAGTACTTC
few	.	TRBV5-1	TRBJ1-1	CASSRIQGSEAFF	TGCGCCAGCAGCCGCATCCAGGGATCTGAAGCTTTCTTT
few	TRBD2	TRBV20-1	TRBJ2-7	CSASASASGVEQYF	TGCAGTGCTAGCGCTTCTGCTAGCGGGGTGGAGCAGTACTTC
few	.	TRBV5-1	TRBJ2-4	CASSLGPESNIQYF	TGCGCCAGCAGCTTGGGACCCGAGAGCAACATTCAGTACTTC
few	.	TRBV7-9	TRBJ1-1	CASSLTGVNTEAFF	TGTGCCAGCAGCTTAACAGGCGTGAACACTGAAGCTTTCTTT
.	TRBD2	TRBV7-9	TRBJ2-7	CASSSLTSGRGEQYF	TGTGCCAGCAGCTCCTTGACTAGCGGGAGGGGCGAGCAGTACTTC
few	TRBD2	TRBV12-3/TRBV12-4	TRBJ2-1	CASSLTSGEKFHNEQFF	TGTGCCAGCAGTCTGACTAGCGGGGAAAAGTTTCACAATGAGCAGTTCTTC
.	.	TRBV4-1	TRBJ2-4	CASSPQTGTKNIQYF	TGCGCCAGCAGTCCTCAGACGGGGACCAAAAACATTCAGTACTTC
few	TRBD2	TRBV7-8	TRBJ2-1	CASSHSGGSKNEQFF	TGTGCCAGCAGTCATAGCGGGGGCAGTAAAAATGAGCAGTTCTTC
once	.	TRBV11-3	TRBJ2-7	CASRRAASTYEQYF	TGTGCCAGCAGACGTGCTGCGTCCACCTACGAGCAGTACTTC
.	.	TRBV6-2/TRBV6-3	TRBJ2-2	CASRDPAGGELFF	TGTGCCAGCAGAGACCCCGCTGGCGGGGAGCTGTTTTTT
few	.	TRBV5-1	TRBJ2-1	CASSLNGVSDNEQFF	TGCGCCAGCAGCTTGAACGGGGTTTCCGACAATGAGCAGTTCTTC
.	.	TRBV3-1	TRBJ2-7	CASQPGTEGEQYF	TGTGCCAGTCAACCAGGGACGGAGGGCGAGCAGTACTTC
many	.	TRBV27	TRBJ2-7	CASSLSGGQTYEQYF	TGTGCCAGCAGTTTATCGGGCGGGCAAACCTACGAGCAGTACTTC
.	.	TRBV6-5	TRBJ1-1	CASRPHMNTEAFF	TGTGCCAGCAGACCCCACATGAACACTGAAGCTTTCTTT
.	.	TRBV25-1	TRBJ2-7	CASSGLQAAEYEQYF	TGTGCCAGCAGTGGGTTACAGGCCGCGGAGTACGAGCAGTACTTC
.	.	TRBV6-2/TRBV6-3	TRBJ2-3	CASSYRHTDTQYF	TGTGCCAGCAGTTACCGCCACACAGATACGCAGTATTTT
.	.	TRBV29-1	TRBJ2-7	CSVVYGSSYEQYF	TGCAGCGTTGTCTACGGGAGCTCCTACGAGCAGTACTTC
.	.	TRBV19	TRBJ2-7	CASSPREGDGQYF	TGTGCCAGTAGTCCCCGTGAAGGAGACGGGCAGTACTTC
.	.	TRBV12-5	TRBJ2-7	CASGPPGNDHEQYF	TGTGCTAGTGGACCCCCGGGCAACGACCACGAGCAGTACTTC
few	TRBD1	TRBV5-1	TRBJ1-2	CASSPTGTGFGYTF	TGCGCCAGCAGCCCGACTGGGACAGGGTTTGGCTACACCTTC
many	TRBD1	TRBV18	TRBJ2-3	CASSPPDRAHTDTQYF	TGTGCCAGCTCACCACCGGACAGGGCCCACACAGATACGCAGTATTTT
few	.	TRBV5-1	TRBJ1-2	CASSRSEDGYTF	TGCGCCAGCAGCCGTAGTGAGGATGGCTACACCTTC
.	.	TRBV20-1	TRBJ1-5	CSASPLRDSNQPQHF	TGCAGTGCTAGCCCTCTCCGGGATAGCAATCAGCCCCAGCATTTT
few	.	TRBV18	TRBJ2-3	CASSPGDTDTQYF	TGTGCCAGCTCACCAGGGGACACAGATACGCAGTATTTT
.	.	TRBV9	TRBJ1-2	CASSAKPYGYTF	TGTGCCAGCAGCGCGAAGCCCTATGGCTACACCTTC